The 20 T cell receptor beta chains below were found in one sample sequenced in a study of memory CD4+ T cells and cytomegalovirus serostatus. The sort gate was single viable CD3+CD4+CD8-CD45RO+ cells for memory CD4+ T cells. Sequencing used immunoSEQ multiplex PCR; TCRdb keeps in-frame clones, though not all of them. The table records over 75,000 clones, roughly 80% of them present only once. Material for sequencing was memory CD4+ T cells from blood. These receptors came from an adult in good health and CMV-seropositive.

This clone was detected a few times. The rearrangement uses TRBV29-1 and TRBJ2-3; TRBD1 aligns across 11 bases. The V gene's germline CDR1 is SQVTM and CDR2 ANQGSEA. The V segment lost 5 bases and the J segment 3 bases; nucleotides outside the gene matches: 7. The CDR3 sequence is 15 residues long. CDR3 nucleotide sequence: TGCAGCGTTCGGGGACAGGGGGTAGTAACAGATACGCAGTATTTT. Protein: CSVRGQGVVTDTQYF.

The chain recombines TRBV7-2 with TRBJ1-2, with D hard to call. CDR1 SGHTA and CDR2 FQGNSA come from the germline V gene. The CDR3 contains 15 residues. V was shortened by 1 base and J by 3 bases, with 12 bases between the two germline ends. CDR3 in amino acids: CASSLGPGGDYGYTF. The CDR3 bases are TGTGCCAGCAGCTTAGGTCCAGGCGGGGACTATGGCTACACCTTC. The variable domain in full, completed from reference TRBV7-2 and TRBJ1-2, reads GAGVSQSPSNKVTEKGKDVELRCDPISGHTALYWYRQSLGQGLEFLIYFQGNSAPDKSGLPSDRFSAERTGGSVSTLTIQRTQQEDSAVYLCASSLGPGGDYGYTFGSGTRLTVV.

This chain links TRBV7-9 with TRBJ2-1; perhaps D is TRBD1 or TRBD2 (6 bases each). The V end was cut by 1 base, the J end by 6 bases, with 16 bases between. The length of the CDR3 is 16 residues. Germline CDR1 SEHNR, CDR2 FQNEAQ (reference sequence). The chain's CDR3 is CASSLGQGRGANEQFF. Here the CDR3 DNA reads TGTGCCAGCAGCTTAGGTCAGGGTAGGGGGGCCAATGAGCAGTTCTTC.

V is TRBV11-1 and J is TRBJ2-7, with D perhaps assigned TRBD1 or TRBD2 (5 bases each). V dropped 5 bases and J dropped 12 bases, with 23 bases sitting between them. CDR3 length equals 14 residues. Germline lookup yields CDR1 SGHAT and CDR2 FQDESV (reference sequence). The CDR3 protein is CASSPTGRLEDGYF. CDR3 coding DNA: TGTGCCAGCAGCCCAACGGGACGGCTCGAGGATGGGTACTTC.

The V call is TRBV19, the J call TRBJ1-5; D not resolved. From germline, CDR1 is LNHDA and CDR2 SQIVND (reference sequence). Trimming stripped 3 bases from V and 2 bases from J, with 11 bases between. The CDR3 length is 15 residues. CDR3 sequence: CASSIPPLGNQPQHF. In nucleotides, the CDR3 is TGTGCCAGTAGTATCCCTCCCTTAGGCAATCAGCCCCAGCATTTT.

The chain employs TRBV19 and TRBJ2-5; TRBD1 might be the D (5 bases). This CDR3 comprises 16 residues. The germline V gene has CDR1 LNHDA and CDR2 SQIVND (reference sequence). V gave up 6 bases and J gave up 0 bases, with 17 bases separating them. CDR3 sequence reads: CASSPTPQGHQETQYF. The CDR3 nucleotides read TGTGCCAGTAGCCCAACACCGCAGGGCCACCAAGAGACCCAGTACTTC.

CDR3 nucleotides: TGTGCCAGCAGCTTCGGGGGGGGTGATCAAGAGACCCAGTACTTC. This translates into CASSFGGGDQETQYF. This chain connects TRBV7-6 to TRBJ2-5; TRBD2 matches at 8 bases. Germline V gives CDR1 SGHVS, CDR2 FNYEAQ. The V gene end was trimmed by 3 bases and the J gene end by 2 bases; junction bases not matched to a gene: 5. The CDR3 length is 15 residues.

The chain couples TRBV28 to TRBJ1-5; TRBD1 is a possible D gene (5 bases). The CDR3 is made up of 14 amino acids. Germline V gene data show CDR1 as MDHEN and CDR2 as SYDVKM. The V and J ends lost 6 bases and 2 bases respectively, with 11 bases between them. The CDR3 region is CASRGRGGNQPQHF. The CDR3 coding sequence is TGTGCCAGCAGGGGACGGGGTGGCAATCAGCCCCAGCATTTT.

This sequence joins TRBV5-4 and TRBJ1-1; D is possibly TRBD1 (5 bases). Trimming cost V 4 bases and J 0 bases, with 22 bases left between them. The germline CDR1 and CDR2 sequences are SGHNT and YYREEE (reference sequence). CDR3 length: 18 residues. In DNA, the CDR3 is TGTGCCAGCAGCCCCGGGACTCCGGCCTGGGGGATGAACACTGAAGCTTTCTTT. Protein sequence: CASSPGTPAWGMNTEAFF.

This CDR3 reads CASSPRASGMRVDEQFF. As DNA, the CDR3 is TGTGCCAGCTCACCACGGGCTAGCGGGATGCGAGTCGATGAGCAGTTCTTC. The chain employs TRBV18 and TRBJ2-1; 9 nucleotides agree with TRBD2. V dropped 1 base and J dropped 8; count of bases not matched to a gene: 12. Germline CDR1 reads KGHSH; CDR2 reads LQKENI. There are 17 residues in the CDR3.

The chain's CDR3 is CASSLGTGDQPQHF. The CDR3 region has the DNA TGCGCCAGCAGCTTGGGGACAGGGGATCAGCCCCAGCATTTT. The rearrangement uses TRBV5-1 and TRBJ1-5, with TRBD1 matching over 9 bases. This CDR3 comprises 14 residues. Germline values: CDR1 SGHRS, CDR2 YFSETQ. V lost 0 bases to trimming and J lost 5 bases; unmatched junction nucleotides: 0. The whole variable domain, filled in from reference TRBV5-1 and TRBJ1-5, reads KAGVTQTPRYLIKTRGQQVTLSCSPISGHRSVSWYQQTPGQGLQFLFEYFSETQRNKGNFPGRFSGRQFSNSRSEMNVSTLELGDSALYLCASSLGTGDQPQHFGDGTRLSIL.

This sequence joins TRBV28 and TRBJ2-7; maybe TRBD1 (6 bases). With 6 bases removed from V and 3 bases from J, the gap between germline ends came to 18 bases. Germline values: CDR1 MDHEN, CDR2 SYDVKM. The CDR3 runs to 15 residues. The CDR3 here is CASSSGAGAYYEQYF. As DNA, the CDR3 is TGTGCCAGCAGCTCCGGCGCAGGGGCATACTACGAGCAGTACTTC.

The chain has TRBV5-1 and TRBJ2-7; 7 bases map to TRBD1. J gave up 5 bases and V 4 bases, and 9 bases lay outside the gene matches. CDR3 length: 14 residues. CDR1 is SGHRS, CDR2 YFSETQ, per germline. The CDR3 DNA reads TGCGCCAGCAGCGCGACAGGGTACGGCAACGAGCAGTACTTC. Protein: CASSATGYGNEQYF.

The rearrangement uses TRBV6-1 and TRBJ1-4; D remains ambiguous. The CDR3 consists of 15 residues. Trimming pared 1 base from V and 7 bases from J, leaving 13 bases between. Germline V CDR1 and CDR2: MNHNS, SASEGT. In DNA, the CDR3 is TGTGCCAGCAGTGAAGATCGAGGGCGGGGTGAAAAACTGTTTTTT. Translation: CASSEDRGRGEKLFF.

The chain links TRBV28 to TRBJ2-6; D ambiguous. Trimming stripped 4 bases from V and 4 bases from J, with 14 bases between. The CDR3 is made up of 16 amino acids. Germline values: CDR1 MDHEN, CDR2 SYDVKM. In DNA form, the CDR3 reads TGTGCCAGCAGTTATCTACGGCTCTTGGGGGCCAACGTCCTGACTTTC. Protein product: CASSYLRLLGANVLTF.

This clone showed up just a few times. The chain joins TRBV28 to TRBJ2-5, with 8 bases aligning to TRBD2. The CDR3 extends over 15 amino acids. From germline, CDR1 is MDHEN and CDR2 SYDVKM. After removal of 1 base from V and 5 bases from J, the junction contained 6 bases not matched to a gene. CDR3 protein: CASSLSGGRGETQYF. CDR3 DNA: TGTGCCAGCAGTTTATCGGGGGGGAGAGGGGAGACCCAGTACTTC.

This chain links TRBV19 with TRBJ1-5; 7 bases match TRBD1. This CDR3 has 13 residues. CDR1 and CDR2 (germline): LNHDA, SQIVND (reference sequence). Germline trimming cut 10 bases from V and 8 bases from J; bases unmatched to any gene: 11. The chain's CDR3 is CATQPRQGKPQHF. CDR3 DNA: TGTGCCACCCAACCCCGACAGGGCAAGCCCCAGCATTTT.

Here the CDR3 DNA reads TGTGCCAGCAGTGGGAGGGCAAGTGGTGGGAATGAGCAGTTCTTC. Amino acid sequence: CASSGRASGGNEQFF. The genes are TRBV2 and TRBJ2-1; the D gene is possibly TRBD2 (6 bases). Trimming removed 4 bases from V and 7 bases from J, with 17 bases in between. Germline V gene lookup returns CDR1 SNHLY and CDR2 FYNNEI. The CDR3 extends over 15 amino acids.

This rearrangement joins TRBV23-1 to TRBJ2-7; 11 bases are a match to TRBD2. TRBV23-1 is noted as an ORF with a role that remains uncertain. The CDR3 has 15 amino acids. The V gene end was trimmed by 7 bases and the J gene end by 3 bases; junction bases not matched to a gene: 8. CDR3 coding DNA: TGCGCCAGCATCACTATGACTAGCGGGAACTACGAGCAGTACTTC. As protein: CASITMTSGNYEQYF.

V is TRBV7-9 and J is TRBJ2-1; 7 nucleotides match TRBD2. Looked up from germline, CDR1 is SEHNR and CDR2 is FQNEAQ (reference sequence). Germline trimming cut 5 bases from V and 1 base from J; bases unmatched to any gene: 5. There are 15 residues in the CDR3. The CDR3, as DNA: TGTGCCAGCAGCAGTCTAGCGGAATCCTACAATGAGCAGTTCTTC. Translating gives CASSSLAESYNEQFF. Looking up the rest from reference TRBV7-9 and TRBJ2-1 gives the full variable domain: DTGVSQNPRHKITKRGQNVTFRCDPISEHNRLYWYRQTLGQGPEFLTYFQNEAQLEKSRLLSDRFSAERPKGSFSTLEIQRTEQGDSAMYLCASSSLAESYNEQFFGPGTRLTVL.